Sequencing of this T cell receptor (beta chain) was carried out in a study of spatial heterogeneity in lung cancer. Regarding time point: sample taken at primary tumor resection. Whole RNA, isolated from tumor, nontumor lung or frozen PBMC, was sequenced without prior sorting. This clonotype was counted ten times or more. MiXCR, run by TCRdb on the 5' RACE reads, gives a single entry per CDR3 protein. The sample holds about 14,000 distinct CDR3 sequences, around a tenth seen once. This specimen was PBMCs, taken at surgery. The origin of this receptor is a male donor with early-stage non-small cell lung cancer.

CDR3 residues: CASSLGHQNIQYF. CDR3 coding DNA: TGTGCCAGCAGCTTAGGTCACCAAAACATTCAGTACTTC. J is TRBJ2-4 and V is TRBV7-2, with D unclear. Germline values: CDR1 SGHTA, CDR2 FQGNSA. Trimming took off 1 base at V and 5 bases at J, with 6 bases between the two ends. The CDR3 is made up of 13 amino acids. Based on the CDR3 plus reference TRBV7-2 and TRBJ2-4, the full variable domain is GAGVSQSPSNKVTEKGKDVELRCDPISGHTALYWYRQSLGQGLEFLIYFQGNSAPDKSGLPSDRFSAERTGGSVSTLTIQRTQQEDSAVYLCASSLGHQNIQYFGAGTRLSVL.